This T cell receptor (beta chain) comes out of a study of T cell changes during pregnancy in multiple sclerosis. Germline trimming cut 4 bases from V and 5 bases from J; bases unmatched to any gene: 4. Germline-derived CDR1 and CDR2 are LGHNA and YSLEER. The CDR3 loop spans 14 amino acids. Measured with immunoSEQ multiplex PCR; TCRdb has only the in-frame clones, and not every one. The sample lists about 80,000 clones, approximately 90% occurring once. The starting material was peripheral blood, obtained before pregnancy. J is TRBJ2-2 and V is TRBV4-3; 7 bases line up with TRBD2. This sequence originates from a female donor with multiple sclerosis, enrolled in a pregnancy study. CDR3: CASSRGLVTGELFF. The CDR3 DNA reads as TGCGCCAGCAGCCGAGGACTAGTAACCGGGGAGCTGTTTTTT.